This T cell receptor (beta chain) was identified during a study of regulatory T cells in long-lasting Graves disease (dated by TCRdb to 2020 to 2022). For context, the study as a whole: To count as having persistent Graves' disease, a patient had to have received antithyroid drug treatment for over 5 years with TSH receptor autoantibodies remaining persistently positive. Antithyroid drugs had been taken for approximately 10 years on average by persistent Graves' disease patients in the clinical cohort. A total of 35 or so samples were covered by TCR sequencing, comprising approximately 13 persistent and roughly 20 newly diagnosed Graves' disease patients. Peripheral blood TCR sequencing and RNA sequencing compared persistent Graves' disease patients with newly diagnosed Graves' disease patients. The study was registered as a clinical trial and conducted in China.

Libraries came from multiplex PCR. This sample was sequenced with an Illumina HiSeq 4000. To build TCR beta libraries, CDR3 regions were amplified by Arm-PCR using iRepertoire HTBI primers. PCR products were gel purified before sequencing. In the original analysis: Gene usage analysis of CDR3 amino acid clonotypes relied on the roughly 60 TRBV and about 15 TRBJ segments identified across samples. Filtered high-quality paired reads were merged into contigs using COPE and FqMerger. Contigs were aligned with BLAST to IMGT TRBV, TRBD and TRBJ reference genes, and CDR3 was defined per IMGT. Any clonotype with a frequency above 0.1% was classified as a highly expanded clone. Shannon entropy served as the measure of repertoire diversity, while the Gini coefficient captured V-J evenness. A clonotype was considered public if more than one individual shared it. Starting from the raw public reads, TCRdb applied fastp trimming at Q25, assembled clones with MiXCR and retained in-frame beta chains. CDR3 protein sequences are deduplicated, and each keeps its most common genes and DNA. The V and J calls follow TCRdb's processing rather than the paper's. This sample lists a few hundred thousand distinct CDR3 sequences; about 20% were detected once. Approximately 28% of the sample goes to the ten largest clones.

This specimen's time point label, per the study, means: persistent/refractory GD, antithyroid drugs over 5 years with positive TRAb. RNA was extracted from PBMCs in TRIzol for both TCR sequencing and RNA sequencing. The diagnosis of Graves' disease was made according to American Thyroid Association guidelines. The patients came from an endocrinology department in Xi'an, China. Each patient gave approximately 10 milliliters of peripheral blood, collected in an EDTA anticoagulant tube. Ficoll Paque Plus density gradient separation was used to isolate PBMCs, and no further T cell sorting was performed. An Agilent 2100 Bioanalyzer and agarose gel were used to check RNA quality, and a NanoDrop 2000 was used to measure RNA concentration. This clonotype was seen more than once but under ten times. Its specific antigen is unknown. The input lacks base qualities; no much larger clone sits a single base away.

The research as a whole found: The small sample size was acknowledged by the authors as a limitation that may reduce accuracy. Preferential use of TRBV28, TRBJ1-2 and TRBJ2-5 was observed in persistent disease, whereas TRBV20-1 and TRBJ2-1 were favored in newly diagnosed disease. Only peripheral blood was studied, because thyroid tissue, the primary lesion, was inaccessible. Compared with newly diagnosed patients, patients with persistent Graves' disease had lower TCR Shannon entropy and fewer highly expanded clones, which suggests clonal expansion. A larger number of public clonotypes was shared among persistent patients (under 3,000) than among newly diagnosed patients (about 990). Sequencing and analysis were limited to the TCR beta chain.

The trim is 0 bases for V and 3 bases for J, with a gap of 9 bases between the germline ends. Per the germline V gene, SGHRS is the CDR1 and YFSETQ is the CDR2. The CDR3 sequence holds 14 residues, the cysteine and phenylalanine included. Left in the record is the CDR3 DNA by itself, 42 bases read in frame from the first base. The receptor was derived from a female donor with Graves disease. The sequence joins TRBV5-1 to TRBJ1-2; TRBD1 is perhaps the D gene, given 6 matching bases. The sequences come from peripheral blood mononuclear cells (PBMCs), collected when the disease was refractory, from a patient treated with antithyroid drugs. CDR3 protein: CASSLAGDDYGYTF. Here is the DNA: TGCGCCAGCAGCTTGGCAGGGGATGACTATGGCTACACCTTC.